Listed here are 32 T cell receptor beta chains from one sample, sequenced in a study of identical twins (dated by TCRdb to 2016 to 2017). The library came from 5' RACE. The sample was run on an Illumina HiSeq 2000. TCRdb reprocessing: public reads trimmed at Q25 with fastp, clones called with MiXCR, in-frame beta chains kept. Each entry is one CDR3 protein sequence, shown with its most common DNA and genes. The sample contains about 240,000 distinct CDR3 sequences, approximately 11% of them found a single time. The ten biggest clones cover roughly 3.7% of the sample. The sample also formed part of further work on yellow fever vaccine responses in identical twins.

Sequences were obtained from memory (CD45RO+) T cells sorted from blood. Taken with the paper, the label for cell subset or site translates to: CD45RO+ enriched T cells. The receptors here all came from a young woman in good health.

The V call is TRBV3-1, the J call TRBJ1-1; D is possibly TRBD1 (5 bases). Trimming left V 0 bases short and J 9 bases short, with 8 bases between. The CDR3 extends over 12 amino acids. Germline V CDR1 and CDR2: LGHDT, YNNKEL (reference sequence). CDR3 region: CASSQDRVKAFF. CDR3 nucleotide sequence: TGTGCCAGCAGCCAAGACAGGGTGAAAGCTTTCTTT. Full variable domain (remainder filled in from reference TRBV3-1 and TRBJ1-1): DTAVSQTPKYLVTQMGNDKSIKCEQNLGHDTMYWYKQDSKKFLKIMFSYNNKELIINETVPNRFSPKSPDKAHLNLHINSLELGDSAVYFCASSQDRVKAFFGQGTRLTVV.

The J gene is TRBJ2-1, the V gene TRBV4-3, with 12 bases fitting TRBD2. CDR3 size: 16 residues. CDR1 and CDR2 (germline): LGHNA, YSLEER. V gave up 4 bases and J gave up 3 bases; unmatched junction bases: 4. CDR3 coding DNA: TGCGCCAGCAGCCGGTCACTAGCGGGAGGCTACAATGAGCAGTTCTTC. This encodes CASSRSLAGGYNEQFF.

V and J are TRBV7-2 and TRBJ2-1; 7 bases agree with TRBD2. CDR1 SGHTA and CDR2 FQGNSA come from the germline V gene. V gave up 1 base and J gave up 8 bases; unmatched junction bases: 8. This CDR3 has 15 amino acids. This CDR3 reads CASSLGAGAGYEQFF. CDR3 coding DNA: TGTGCCAGCAGCTTAGGTGCGGGAGCTGGGTATGAGCAGTTCTTC.

The sample holds a few counts of this clonotype. The chain has TRBV28 and TRBJ2-2, with D possibly matching TRBD1 (5 bases). This CDR3 has 15 amino acids. The V gene lost 3 bases and the J gene lost 4 bases, with 12 bases spanning the gap. The germline V gene encodes CDR1 MDHEN and CDR2 SYDVKM. The CDR3 DNA reads as TGTGCCAGCAGTTTGCCTCAGGGCTCCACCGGGGAGCTGTTTTTT. It translates to CASSLPQGSTGELFF.

This clonotype was seen a few times. J is TRBJ2-1 and V is TRBV20-1; TRBD2 matches at 10 bases. Germline V gives CDR1 DFQATT, CDR2 SNEGSKA (reference sequence). V lost 5 bases and J lost 8; bases outside the gene matches: 12. The length of the CDR3 is 15 residues. Here the CDR3 DNA reads TGCAGTGCTGAGGATAGCGGGGGGAAGGGCGATGAGCAGTTCTTC. Translation: CSAEDSGGKGDEQFF.

The chain carries TRBV28 and TRBJ2-3, with 9 nucleotides matching TRBD2. CDR3 length: 15 residues. The V gene end was trimmed by 5 bases and the J gene end by 4 bases; junction bases not matched to a gene: 7. Germline CDR1 is MDHEN and CDR2 is SYDVKM. The CDR3 bases are TGTGCCAGCAGTACCCCTAGCGGGACCCCAGATACGCAGTATTTT. Amino acid sequence: CASSTPSGTPDTQYF.

The gene calls are TRBV7-9 and TRBJ1-6, with D possibly being TRBD1 (5 bases). With 8 bases removed from V and 7 bases from J, the gap between germline ends came to 18 bases. The CDR3 contains 15 residues. Germline V gene lookup returns CDR1 SEHNR and CDR2 FQNEAQ (reference sequence). The DNA for the CDR3 is TGTGCCAGCTCTCCTATTGGGGAGGGGAATTCACCCCTCCACTTT. Translated, it gives CASSPIGEGNSPLHF.

This clonotype was detected ten times or more. V gene TRBV6-1 combines with J gene TRBJ2-4, with 7 bases aligning to TRBD1. Germline CDR1 reads MNHNS; CDR2 reads SASEGT. The V gene end was trimmed by 6 bases and the J gene end by 7 bases; junction bases not matched to a gene: 6. CDR3 length: 13 amino acids. DNA of the CDR3: TGTGCCAGCAGCCCTCCGGGACAGAACATTCAGTACTTC. Translated: CASSPPGQNIQYF.

Details on this clonotype: A much larger clone sits a single nucleotide away, making a read error possible. The chain employs TRBV28 and TRBJ1-5; D remains unclear. The CDR3 is 12 amino acids. Germline CDR1 MDHEN, CDR2 SYDVKM. V was clipped by 7 bases and J by 0 bases, with 4 bases between them. The CDR3 region has the DNA TGTGCCAGCAAGGGTAGCAATCAGCCCCAGCATTTT. It translates to CASKGSNQPQHF.

This clonotype was seen at least ten times. The rearrangement links TRBV28 to TRBJ2-1, with TRBD1 identical over 10 bases. This CDR3 has 15 amino acids. The germline V gene encodes CDR1 MDHEN and CDR2 SYDVKM. V lost 5 bases, J lost 8 bases, and 9 bases stayed unmatched. The CDR3 is CASSPGTGEVHEQFF. As DNA, the CDR3 is TGTGCCAGCAGTCCCGGGACAGGGGAGGTCCATGAGCAGTTCTTC. Drawing the rest from reference TRBV28 and TRBJ2-1, the complete variable domain is DVKVTQSSRYLVKRTGEKVFLECVQDMDHENMFWYRQDPGLGLRLIYFSYDVKMKEKGDIPEGYSVSREKKERFSLILESASTNQTSMYLCASSPGTGEVHEQFFGPGTRLTVL.

The chain employs TRBV4-2 and TRBJ2-1; D remains ambiguous. V gave up 0 bases and J gave up 12 bases, with 15 bases separating them. Germline CDR1 and CDR2: LGHNA and YNFKEQ. There are 14 residues in the CDR3. The CDR3 protein is CASSQEAVGNMQFF. The CDR3 DNA reads TGTGCCAGCAGCCAAGAGGCGGTCGGAAACATGCAGTTCTTC.

The chain links TRBV6-4 to TRBJ2-2; 9 positions agree with TRBD2. The CDR3 spans 14 residues. J gave up 9 bases and V 3 bases, and 5 bases lay outside the gene matches. Germline V gene sequence: CDR1 MRHNA, CDR2 SNTAGT. This chain's CDR3 is CASSEGTSSRELFF. The CDR3 DNA sequence: TGTGCCAGCAGTGAGGGGACTAGCTCCCGGGAGCTGTTTTTT.

This clonotype appeared many times. The chain couples TRBV28 to TRBJ1-5; 9 bases fit TRBD1. Germline lookup yields CDR1 MDHEN and CDR2 SYDVKM. The V gene end was trimmed by 3 bases and the J gene end by 5 bases; junction bases not matched to a gene: 8. This CDR3 comprises 16 residues. Written as DNA, the CDR3 is TGTGCCAGCAGTTTGCAAGGACAGGGGTGGGATCAGCCCCAGCATTTT. Its protein is CASSLQGQGWDQPQHF.

The V and J genes are TRBV12-3 or TRBV12-4 and TRBJ1-3; a possible D gene is TRBD1 (6 bases). The CDR3 sequence is 15 residues long. V was trimmed by 5 bases and J by 0 bases, leaving 11 bases between them. This chain's CDR3 is CASSLNRASGNTIYF. The CDR3 bases are TGTGCCAGCAGTCTAAACAGGGCCTCTGGAAACACCATATATTTT.

The chain recombines TRBV6-2 or TRBV6-3 with TRBJ2-3; D not resolved. The CDR3 runs to 12 residues. The germline V gene has CDR1 MNHEY and CDR2 SVGEGT. V lost 5 bases and J 6 bases, leaving 9 bases between the germline ends. CDR3 loop: CASSMVGDTQYF. In DNA, the CDR3 is TGTGCCAGCAGTATGGTCGGGGATACGCAGTATTTT.

This clonotype was observed a handful of times. The rearrangement joins TRBV11-3 to TRBJ2-3; possibly TRBD1 for D (7 bases). CDR3 size: 16 residues. The germline V gene encodes CDR1 SGHNT and CDR2 YENEEA. V was cut by 5 bases and J by 1 base, with 16 bases left in between. CDR3: CASSAGGPGGTDTQYF. CDR3 DNA: TGTGCCAGCAGCGCAGGGGGTCCGGGGGGCACAGATACGCAGTATTTT.

This clonotype has only a few counts. The gene calls are TRBV18 and TRBJ2-1, with D possibly being TRBD1 or TRBD2 (5 bases each). Germline CDR1 KGHSH, CDR2 LQKENI. V was cut by 3 bases and J by 4 bases, with 10 bases left in between. This CDR3 has 14 residues. The chain's CDR3 is CASSPRDQYNEQFF. In nucleotides, the CDR3 is TGTGCCAGCTCACCGAGGGACCAGTACAATGAGCAGTTCTTC.

This clonotype has more than one count but fewer than ten. This chain joins TRBV29-1 and TRBJ2-5; a weak D match, TRBD1 (7 bases). Trimming took off 1 base at V and 4 bases at J, with 22 bases between the two ends. Germline V lookup: CDR1 SQVTM, CDR2 ANQGSEA. This CDR3 has 17 amino acids. The chain's CDR3 is CSVEVLGRGPGGETQYF. CDR3 nucleotide sequence: TGCAGCGTTGAAGTACTCGGCCGGGGGCCAGGGGGAGAGACCCAGTACTTC.

The rearrangement uses TRBV12-3 or TRBV12-4 and TRBJ2-3; the D gene is possibly TRBD2 (5 bases). The ends were cut back, 7 bases at V and 6 bases at J, with 8 bases in the middle. CDR3 length: 11 residues. CDR3 protein: CASNSGDTQYF. The CDR3 DNA reads TGTGCCAGCAACTCGGGGGATACGCAGTATTTT.

In this sample, this clonotype turned up a few times. The chain uses TRBV24-1 and TRBJ2-2, with 9 bases identical to TRBD1. V lost 5 bases and J lost 4; bases outside the gene matches: 10. The length of the CDR3 is 17 residues. CDR1 is KGHDR, CDR2 SFDVKD, per germline. The CDR3 sequence: CATSGVGTGSSTGELFF. The CDR3 nucleotides are TGTGCCACCAGTGGGGTCGGGACAGGGTCGAGCACCGGGGAGCTGTTTTTT.

This clonotype came up many times. The V call is TRBV7-2, the J call TRBJ2-7; a weak D match, TRBD1 (6 bases). Trimming removed 1 base at V and 4 bases at J, with 17 bases between. Germline CDR1 is SGHTA and CDR2 is FQGNSA. CDR3 length: 16 amino acids. CDR3 nucleotides: TGTGCCAGCAGCTTAGGGGGGACATCAGTTTCTTACGAGCAGTACTTC. Translated, it gives CASSLGGTSVSYEQYF.

V usage is TRBV2 and J usage is TRBJ1-6; D is uncertain. CDR1 and CDR2 from the germline V gene are SNHLY and FYNNEI. The V and J ends lost 2 bases and 9 bases respectively, with 8 bases between them. There are 13 residues in the CDR3. The chain's CDR3 is CASSERLSSPLHF. The CDR3 coding sequence is TGTGCCAGCAGTGAACGACTGAGTTCACCCCTCCACTTT. Together with reference TRBV2 and TRBJ1-6, the CDR3 gives the full variable domain: EPEVTQTPSHQVTQMGQEVILRCVPISNHLYFYWYRQILGQKVEFLVSFYNNEISEKSEIFDDQFSVERPDGSNFTLKIRSTKLEDSAMYFCASSERLSSPLHFGNGTRLTVT.

The chain combines TRBV12-3 or TRBV12-4 with TRBJ2-7, with 7 positions matching TRBD1. The V segment lost 6 bases and the J segment 9 bases; nucleotides outside the gene matches: 17. This CDR3 spans 15 amino acids. The CDR3 is CASSPSGDRRLRQYF. The DNA for the CDR3 is TGTGCCAGCAGCCCGTCAGGGGACAGACGATTACGGCAGTACTTC.

V gene TRBV4-1 combines with J gene TRBJ2-5; the D is unclear. V lost 1 base, J lost 3 bases, and 9 bases lay in between. The CDR3 has 14 amino acids. CDR1 and CDR2 (germline): MGHRA, YSYEKL. The DNA for the CDR3 is TGCGCCAGCAGCCAAGCGACTGGTAAAGAGACCCAGTACTTC. Translation gives CASSQATGKETQYF.

Turning to this clonotype: One end of the junction does not line up with germline, which may come from a read error. The J gene is TRBJ2-3, the V gene TRBV30, with 14 bases lining up with TRBD2. In germline, CDR1 is GTSNPN, CDR2 SVGIG (reference sequence). There are 12 residues in the CDR3. This CDR3 is CAWSQGTSGGRF. The CDR3 region has the DNA TGTGCCTGGAGTCAAGGGACTAGCGGGGGTCGTTTT.

J is TRBJ2-7 and V is TRBV3-1; D unresolved. Per the germline V gene, CDR1 is LGHDT and CDR2 is YNNKEL (reference sequence). CDR3 size: 13 residues. The V end was cut by 2 bases, the J end by 7 bases, with 12 bases between. DNA for the CDR3: TGTGCCAGCAGCCAAAGCATCTCCCCTGAGCAGTACTTC. Translation: CASSQSISPEQYF.

The V and J genes are TRBV19 and TRBJ1-1; possible D gene TRBD1, 6 bases. V shed 7 bases and J shed 7 bases, with 16 bases lying between them. This CDR3 has 13 residues. Germline V gene data show CDR1 as LNHDA and CDR2 as SQIVND (reference sequence). This chain's CDR3 is CASKGVGPLEAFF. CDR3 in DNA: TGTGCCAGTAAGGGGGTCGGCCCACTTGAAGCTTTCTTT.

This clonotype has at least ten counts. This chain joins TRBV4-3 and TRBJ1-3; the D is unclear. Germline V CDR1 and CDR2: LGHNA, YSLEER. The CDR3 extends over 15 amino acids. Between the trimmed V and J ends, which lost 4 bases and 0 bases, there was a span of 10 bases. The CDR3, as DNA: TGCGCCAGCAGCCCGCAGGTCCACTCTGGAAACACCATATATTTT. Translation gives CASSPQVHSGNTIYF.

This clonotype was seen a handful of times. The junction differs from germline at one of its ends, possibly a read error. The genes are TRBV2 and TRBJ2-1; TRBD1 agrees at 12 bases. The CDR3 is 12 residues long. Germline V CDR1 and CDR2: SNHLY, FYNNEI. As DNA, the CDR3 is TGTGCCAGCAGTGAAGGGGACAGGGGGCGGTCGTTC. Protein product: CASSEGDRGRSF.

This clonotype has more than one count but fewer than ten. V and J are TRBV12-3 or TRBV12-4 and TRBJ2-7; TRBD1 aligns across 8 bases. The CDR3 sequence is 14 residues long. The V segment lost 7 bases and the J segment 4 bases; nucleotides outside the gene matches: 9. The CDR3 region has the DNA TGTGCCAGCACTATATCAGGGGGCTCGTACGAGCAGTACTTC. Translated: CASTISGGSYEQYF.

CDR3 residues: CASSLIPSDTGELFF. The CDR3 DNA reads as TGTGCCAGCAGCTTAATTCCGTCCGACACCGGGGAGCTGTTTTTT. The chain recombines TRBV7-2 with TRBJ2-2, with D hard to call. This CDR3 spans 15 amino acids. The germline gives CDR1 SGHTA, CDR2 FQGNSA. Trimming removed 2 bases at V and 3 bases at J, with 10 bases between. Together with reference TRBV7-2 and TRBJ2-2, the CDR3 gives the full variable domain: GAGVSQSPSNKVTEKGKDVELRCDPISGHTALYWYRQSLGQGLEFLIYFQGNSAPDKSGLPSDRFSAERTGGSVSTLTIQRTQQEDSAVYLCASSLIPSDTGELFFGEGSRLTVL.

In this sample, this clonotype turned up many times. The CDR3 region has the DNA TGTGCCAGCAGCTTTCGCCGGGGGGGCCCTAGGGATGGCTACACCTTC. This codes for CASSFRRGGPRDGYTF. The rearrangement uses TRBV12-3 or TRBV12-4 and TRBJ1-2; weak D call: TRBD1 (6 bases). The V gene lost 6 bases and the J gene lost 6 bases, with 23 bases spanning the gap. The CDR3 has 16 residues.